This TCR beta chain originates from a study of human T cells and chemical hapten exposure. Study-wide context: TCR yields differed between samples (mainly from small differences in pooled library volume). General study findings and limits: Among TCRs, those above 1 in 1000 frequency were unaffected by DPC sensitization.

In this sample, this clonotype turned up once. Its antigen is unidentified. Whole blood, unfractionated, served as the material for total RNA extraction. The library put unique molecular identifiers onto individual cDNA molecules. Per the study methods: Sample TCR totals centred on a median of approximately 100,000, ranging about 23,224 to 700,000. TCRdb reanalysed the reads using MiXCR and keeps one entry per CDR3 protein. The V and J calls here are based on TCRdb, not the publication. The sample has roughly 540 distinct CDR3 sequences, roughly 97% seen once; the top ten hold roughly 8.4%. Per the germline V gene, CDR1 is MNHEY and CDR2 is SVGAGI. CDR3 length: 13 residues. Trimming stripped 5 bases from V and 3 bases from J, with 11 bases between.

Sequenced sample: whole blood. V gene TRBV6-5 combines with J gene TRBJ2-7; TRBD1 or TRBD2 may be the D gene (5 bases each). This receptor was identified in a human donor who had alopecia or was a healthy volunteer (not recorded which). Some clones in this sample may be carry-over from other donors' samples. This table probably holds off-target reads from a library built for another chain. The CDR3 spells CASSRGTDYEQYF. The CDR3 DNA follows: TGTGCCAGCAGTCGTGGGACGGACTACGAGCAGTACTTC.